Sequencing of this TCR beta chain was carried out in a study of blood T cell repertoires in COVID-19. Study context: Sample material is recorded as cDNA or gDNA derived from T cells, B-cell-depleted T cells, or PBMCs.

Assignments of participants to cohorts depended upon their own reported clinical history. The germline CDR1 and CDR2 sequences are SGHDT and YYEEEE. The J segment lost 4 bases and the V segment lost 3 bases, leaving 7 bases of the junction unmatched. The CDR3 has 15 residues. Clones were read by immunoSEQ multiplex PCR, and TCRdb kept only the in-frame ones, dropping some. The sample lists about 270,000 clones; around 90% were seen once. This receptor was taken from a man aged 35 to 55 who had been exposed to COVID-19. The sample was PBMCs or T cells enriched from blood (not recorded which). The J gene is TRBJ2-1, the V gene TRBV5-6; 7 nucleotides align to TRBD2. CDR3: CASSSGGRRYNEQFF. The CDR3 coding sequence is TGTGCCAGCAGCTCCGGGGGGAGAAGGTACAATGAGCAGTTCTTC. The whole variable domain, filled in from reference TRBV5-6 and TRBJ2-1, reads DAGVTQSPTHLIKTRGQQVTLRCSPKSGHDTVSWYQQALGQGPQFIFQYYEEEERQRGNFPDRFSGHQFPNYSSELNVNALLLGDSALYLCASSSGGRRYNEQFFGPGTRLTVL.